The rows below give T cell receptor beta chains drawn from one sample of a study of shared clonotypes between healthy human individuals. Sequenced by immunoSEQ multiplex PCR; TCRdb stores in-frame clones only, minus some. This sample has roughly 500,000 clones; roughly 77% occur once, and the top ten carry around 14%. Sequenced material: PBMCs. Receptors were obtained from a woman aged 40-49 years in good health. Some clones in this sample may be carry-over from other donors' samples. The conserved cysteine and the conserved F or W are not part of the CDR3 here. The order of the fields is CDR3 protein, V gene.

CDR3aa: ASRPSGGRNNEQF; v_gene: TRBV7-2
CDR3aa: ASSQQIGSGSEQY; v_gene: TRBV7-8
CDR3aa: ASGPVETTSYGYT; v_gene: TRBV19
CDR3aa: SVRPSAYEQY; v_gene: TRBV29-1
CDR3aa: ASSGDSYTDTQY; v_gene: TRBV11-2
CDR3aa: ASSVTGGADTQY; v_gene: TRBV9
CDR3aa: ASSYRGSFGEKLF; v_gene: TRBV10-2
CDR3aa: ASRSDRANTEAF; v_gene: TRBV2
CDR3aa: ASSATGGRGYT; v_gene: TRBV9
CDR3aa: ASSDLAGGRDEQF; v_gene: TRBV6-1
CDR3aa: ASSISRNTGELF; v_gene: TRBV19
CDR3aa: ASSLLTSRYNEQF; v_gene: TRBV5-6
CDR3aa: ASSSHRGGMTGNTEAF; v_gene: TRBV28
CDR3aa: ASSSPGQNYGYT; v_gene: TRBV28
CDR3aa: ASSCQDNDGYT; v_gene: TRBV21-1
CDR3aa: ASSLTGVWGGNEQF; v_gene: TRBV28
CDR3aa: ASSQASGMVGDEQY; v_gene: TRBV14
CDR3aa: ASSRNRDRSSYEQY; v_gene: TRBV19
CDR3aa: ASSPAGGGELF; v_gene: TRBV27
CDR3aa: ASSPGLAGADTQY; v_gene: TRBV10-1